The 28 T cell receptor beta chains below come from one sample, sequenced in a study of shared clonotypes between healthy human individuals. This table comes from immunoSEQ multiplex PCR, and its TCRdb copy is limited to in-frame clones, with some not included. Among 470,000 or so clones listed, about 85% were seen once. Sequences were obtained from PBMCs. The receptors shown here come from a woman in her forties in good health. Some clones in this sample may be carry-over from other donors' samples.

This clone came up a few times. The J gene is TRBJ2-7, the V gene TRBV2; 8 nucleotides match TRBD1. The germline CDR1 and CDR2 sequences are SNHLY and FYNNEI. The trim removed 6 bases at V and 3 bases at J, leaving 7 bases unmatched. This CDR3 contains 14 residues. The CDR3 nucleotides are TGTGCCAGCAGAGACAGGGGCAGGGACTACGAGCAGTACTTC. It translates to CASRDRGRDYEQYF.

The chain links TRBV6-1 to TRBJ1-2; no clear D gene. V gave up 5 bases and J gave up 8 bases, with 21 bases separating them. Germline V CDR1 and CDR2: MNHNS, SASEGT. The CDR3 totals 15 residues. The CDR3 nucleotides are TGTGCCAGCAGTTGGTCCGTAGGGAACCCAGACGGCTACACCTTC. Translation: CASSWSVGNPDGYTF.

This chain connects TRBV6-6 to TRBJ1-5, with D uncertain. Germline CDR1 is MNHNY and CDR2 is SVGAGI (reference sequence). V lost 7 bases and J 6 bases, leaving 16 bases between the germline ends. The CDR3 covers 14 residues. CDR3 sequence reads: CASKSAGPSQPQHF. CDR3 DNA: TGTGCCAGCAAGTCGGCAGGACCAAGTCAGCCCCAGCATTTT.

The V call is TRBV7-2, the J call TRBJ2-7, with TRBD1 matching 7 bases. Germline CDR1 SGHTA, CDR2 FQGNSA. This CDR3 has 15 amino acids. Trimming removed 1 base from V and 6 bases from J; junction bases left unmatched: 9. CDR3 DNA: TGTGCCAGCAGCTTAGGAGGGGCAGGGGGTCGCGAGCAGTACTTC. This gives the protein CASSLGGAGGREQYF. The full variable domain, rest sourced from reference TRBV7-2 and TRBJ2-7, is GAGVSQSPSNKVTEKGKDVELRCDPISGHTALYWYRQSLGQGLEFLIYFQGNSAPDKSGLPSDRFSAERTGGSVSTLTIQRTQQEDSAVYLCASSLGGAGGREQYFGPGTRLTVT.

The V call is TRBV28, the J call TRBJ2-1; the match to TRBD2 covers 10 bases. The ends lost 6 bases at V and 4 bases at J; junction bases unmatched: 3. This CDR3 is built from 14 residues. Germline V gene data show CDR1 as MDHEN and CDR2 as SYDVKM. As DNA, the CDR3 is TGTGCCAGCAGACCTAGCGGGAGTTACAATGAGCAGTTCTTC. It is translated as CASRPSGSYNEQFF.

J is TRBJ1-6 and V is TRBV6-6; 7 nucleotides match TRBD1. The germline gives CDR1 MNHNY, CDR2 SVGAGI (reference sequence). V lost 7 bases and J lost 8; bases outside the gene matches: 8. The CDR3 is 14 residues long. The CDR3 DNA sequence: TGTGCCAGCAAGGCAGGGGGGTCGTATTCACCCCTCCACTTT. This codes for CASKAGGSYSPLHF.

Turning to this clone: A much bigger clone sits one base away, suggesting this may be a read error. Other DNA variants within this sample encode the same CDR3. The J gene is TRBJ2-5, the V gene TRBV7-8, with D maybe TRBD1 (5 bases). V lost 5 bases to trimming and J lost 4 bases, with 11 bases between them. CDR1 is SGHVS, CDR2 FQNEAQ, per germline. This CDR3 region has 13 residues. The CDR3 spells CASSQQGSETQYF. The CDR3 nucleotides are TGTGCCAGCAGCCAGCAGGGCTCAGAGACCCAGTACTTC.

In the case of this clone: A much larger clone lies one base from this, so it may be a read error. The gene calls are TRBV5-4 and TRBJ2-5; 9 nucleotides match TRBD1. The CDR3 sequence is 15 residues long. Trimming cost V 6 bases and J 3 bases; bases outside gene matches: 9. Germline lookup yields CDR1 SGHNT and CDR2 YYREEE (reference sequence). As DNA, the CDR3 is TGTGCCAGCACCGAAGCCGGGACAGGGAAAGAGACCCAGTACTTC. Its translation is CASTEAGTGKETQYF. Drawing the rest from reference TRBV5-4 and TRBJ2-5, the complete variable domain is ETGVTQSPTHLIKTRGQQVTLRCSSQSGHNTVSWYQQALGQGPQFIFQYYREEENGRGNFPPRFSGLQFPNYSSELNVNALELDDSALYLCASTEAGTGKETQYFGPGTRLLVL.

CDR3 sequence: CASSDTRGGNTIYF. The CDR3 nucleotides are TGTGCCAGCAGCGACACCAGGGGTGGAAACACCATATATTTT. The chain uses TRBV9 and TRBJ1-3, with D possibly being TRBD1 (6 bases). The germline gives CDR1 SGDLS, CDR2 YYNGEE. CDR3 length: 14 amino acids. The V end was cut by 3 bases, the J end by 3 bases, with 10 bases between.

The V call is TRBV5-1, the J call TRBJ2-1, with TRBD2 matching 13 bases. The trim removed 6 bases at V and 7 bases at J, leaving 4 bases unmatched. This CDR3 has 14 amino acids. The V gene's germline CDR1 is SGHRS and CDR2 YFSETQ. In nucleotides, the CDR3 is TGCGCCAGCACCGGACTAGCGGGAGATAATGAGCAGTTCTTC. This sequence encodes CASTGLAGDNEQFF. Full variable domain (rest looked up from reference TRBV5-1 and TRBJ2-1): KAGVTQTPRYLIKTRGQQVTLSCSPISGHRSVSWYQQTPGQGLQFLFEYFSETQRNKGNFPGRFSGRQFSNSRSEMNVSTLELGDSALYLCASTGLAGDNEQFFGPGTRLTVL.

The V and J genes are TRBV7-8 and TRBJ2-2, with D possibly being TRBD1 (5 bases). Trimming removed 0 bases at V and 2 bases at J, with 16 bases between. CDR3 length equals 18 residues. The germline V gene encodes CDR1 SGHVS and CDR2 FQNEAQ. Written as DNA, the CDR3 is TGTGCCAGCAGCTTAGCAGGAACAGGTTTACTAAACACCGGGGAGCTGTTTTTT. Its protein is CASSLAGTGLLNTGELFF.

The chain couples TRBV30 to TRBJ2-7; TRBD2 is a possible D gene (6 bases). The germline gives CDR1 GTSNPN, CDR2 SVGIG (reference sequence). There are 15 residues in the CDR3. Trimming removed 1 base at V and 4 bases at J, with 17 bases between. The CDR3 protein is CAWSDPSEYLYEQYF. The CDR3 nucleotides are TGTGCCTGGAGTGATCCTAGCGAATATTTGTACGAGCAGTACTTC.

This chain connects TRBV7-6 to TRBJ2-2, with D tentatively TRBD1 (6 bases). Germline CDR1 SGHVS, CDR2 FNYEAQ. V lost 1 base and J lost 0, with 9 bases in between. The CDR3 consists of 16 residues. CDR3 sequence reads: CASSLVGTSNTGELFF. For the CDR3, the DNA is TGTGCCAGCAGCTTAGTCGGGACATCGAACACCGGGGAGCTGTTTTTT. Full variable domain (outside the CDR3, taken from reference TRBV7-6 and TRBJ2-2): GAGVSQSPRYKVTKRGQDVALRCDPISGHVSLYWYRQALGQGPEFLTYFNYEAQQDKSGLPNDRFSAERPEGSISTLTIQRTEQRDSAMYRCASSLVGTSNTGELFFGEGSRLTVL.

This clone was seen just once. The chain uses TRBV6-5 and TRBJ1-2; 7 nucleotides agree with TRBD1. The V segment lost 6 bases and the J segment 5 bases; nucleotides outside the gene matches: 6. The CDR3 runs 13 residues. Per the germline V gene, CDR1 is MNHEY and CDR2 is SVGAGI. In nucleotides, the CDR3 is TGTGCCAGCAGCCGGGACAGAACATATGGCTACACCTTC. The encoded protein is CASSRDRTYGYTF.

Of note for this clone: This sequence is one base from a far larger clone and is likely a read error. Other DNA sequences in the same sample also yield this CDR3. The CDR3 bases are TGTGCCAGTAGCCACAGCCCCTACGAGCAGTACTTC. It translates to CASSHSPYEQYF. The chain employs TRBV6-5 and TRBJ2-7, with D uncertain. Germline V gene data show CDR1 as MNHEY and CDR2 as SVGAGI. Deletions cut 9 bases from V and 2 bases from J, with 11 bases between. CDR3 length equals 12 residues.

This clone was recorded only once. The chain combines TRBV7-9 with TRBJ2-3; D gene unclear. CDR3 size: 18 residues. With 2 bases removed from V and 4 bases from J, the gap between germline ends came to 22 bases. Per the germline V gene, CDR1 is SEHNR and CDR2 is FQNEAQ (reference sequence). For the CDR3, the DNA is TGTGCCAGCAGCTTATCAGATCGGCCCTCGGGTTCGGCAGATACGCAGTATTTT. Its protein product is CASSLSDRPSGSADTQYF. The full variable domain, its missing parts supplied by reference TRBV7-9 and TRBJ2-3, is DTGVSQNPRHKITKRGQNVTFRCDPISEHNRLYWYRQTLGQGPEFLTYFQNEAQLEKSRLLSDRFSAERPKGSFSTLEIQRTEQGDSAMYLCASSLSDRPSGSADTQYFGPGTRLTVL.

Only one count was recorded for this clone. J is TRBJ2-1 and V is TRBV13; D is possibly TRBD2 (5 bases). The length of the CDR3 is 14 residues. The germline V and J ends were trimmed by 6 bases and 0 bases, with 9 bases remaining between them. The germline V gene encodes CDR1 PRHDT and CDR2 FYEKMQ (reference sequence). The CDR3 nucleotides are TGTGCCAGCAGGACTGGGAGCTCCTACAATGAGCAGTTCTTC. Translating gives CASRTGSSYNEQFF. The full variable domain, completed using reference TRBV13 and TRBJ2-1, is AAGVIQSPRHLIKEKRETATLKCYPIPRHDTVYWYQQGPGQDPQFLISFYEKMQSDKGSIPDRFSAQQFSDYHSELNMSSLELGDSALYFCASRTGSSYNEQFFGPGTRLTVL.

J is TRBJ1-3 and V is TRBV10-3; 7 nucleotides agree with TRBD1. J gave up 4 bases and V 7 bases, and 7 bases lay outside the gene matches. The length of the CDR3 is 14 residues. Germline values: CDR1 ENHRY, CDR2 SYGVKD. This CDR3 reads CAITSTGLGNTIYF. CDR3 bases: TGTGCCATCACCTCGACAGGGTTAGGAAACACCATATATTTT.

The genes are TRBV29-1 and TRBJ1-1; 9 nucleotides align to TRBD1. The CDR3 sequence is 11 residues long. Unmatched junction bases numbered 4, after V lost 8 bases and J lost 6 bases. Germline V gene lookup returns CDR1 SQVTM and CDR2 ANQGSEA. This chain's CDR3 is CSPWTGAEAFF. The DNA for the CDR3 is TGCAGCCCCTGGACAGGGGCTGAAGCTTTCTTT.

The chain combines TRBV6-1 with TRBJ2-7; D gene unclear. CDR1 MNHNS and CDR2 SASEGT come from the germline V gene. The CDR3 is made up of 14 amino acids. V lost 4 bases, J lost 6 bases, and 16 bases lay in between. The CDR3 reads CASSARQTSPEQYF. The CDR3 bases are TGTGCCAGCAGTGCCCGACAAACCAGCCCCGAGCAGTACTTC.

About this clone: The identical CDR3 is also encoded by other nucleotide sequences in the sample. The V gene is TRBV5-1, the J gene TRBJ1-4; D unresolved. Trimming removed 4 bases at V and 3 bases at J, with 7 bases between. Germline CDR1 reads SGHRS; CDR2 reads YFSETQ. The CDR3 length is 13 residues. CDR3 DNA: TGCGCCAGCAGCCCCGACCCTAATGAAAAACTGTTTTTT. Protein sequence: CASSPDPNEKLFF.

The CDR3 nucleotides read TGTGCCAGCAGCTCACAGGGGACAGGGGGGAAAGATACGCAGTATTTT. It yields the protein CASSSQGTGGKDTQYF. The chain couples TRBV7-8 to TRBJ2-3; 11 nucleotides agree with TRBD1. Looked up from germline, CDR1 is SGHVS and CDR2 is FQNEAQ. The CDR3 contains 16 residues. V lost 4 bases, J lost 5 bases, and 8 bases stayed unmatched.

A few counts support this clone. The rearrangement links TRBV19 to TRBJ1-1; unclear D gene. V lost 7 bases to trimming and J lost 1 base, with 7 bases between them. From germline, CDR1 is LNHDA and CDR2 SQIVND (reference sequence). This CDR3 has 12 amino acids. The CDR3 DNA sequence: TGTGCCAGTAAGGAGGGGAACACTGAAGCTTTCTTT. It encodes CASKEGNTEAFF. Full variable domain (missing parts from reference TRBV19 and TRBJ1-1): DGGITQSPKYLFRKEGQNVTLSCEQNLNHDAMYWYRQDPGQGLRLIYYSQIVNDFQKGDIAEGYSVSREKKESFPLTVTSAQKNPTAFYLCASKEGNTEAFFGQGTRLTVV.

The chain links TRBV5-4 to TRBJ2-7, with 9 bases matching TRBD2. Germline CDR1 reads SGHNT; CDR2 reads YYREEE (reference sequence). The CDR3 length is 15 residues. After removal of 5 bases from V and 2 bases from J, the junction contained 8 bases not matched to a gene. The CDR3 DNA sequence: TGTGCCAGCAGACGGGCTAGCGGGATCGCCTACGAGCAGTACTTC. It is translated as CASRRASGIAYEQYF.

The chain couples TRBV5-1 to TRBJ2-2; 8 bases agree with TRBD2. This CDR3 spans 16 amino acids. The ends lost 5 bases at V and 4 bases at J; junction bases unmatched: 10. Germline loops: CDR1 SGHRS, CDR2 YFSETQ. The CDR3 nucleotides are TGCGCCAGCAGAACCACCGGGACTAGATCCACCGGGGAGCTGTTTTTT. Translating it yields CASRTTGTRSTGELFF.

The gene calls are TRBV2 and TRBJ2-7; D is perhaps TRBD1 or TRBD2 (5 bases each). V dropped 6 bases and J dropped 3 bases, with 12 bases sitting between them. The CDR3 loop spans 13 amino acids. Germline CDR1 SNHLY, CDR2 FYNNEI. The CDR3 is CASRGDGLYEQYF. For the CDR3, the DNA is TGTGCCAGCAGGGGGGACGGCCTCTACGAGCAGTACTTC. Full variable domain (rest looked up from reference TRBV2 and TRBJ2-7): EPEVTQTPSHQVTQMGQEVILRCVPISNHLYFYWYRQILGQKVEFLVSFYNNEISEKSEIFDDQFSVERPDGSNFTLKIRSTKLEDSAMYFCASRGDGLYEQYFGPGTRLTVT.

The V call is TRBV15, the J call TRBJ1-5; a possible D gene is TRBD1 (5 bases). Germline CDR1 reads LNHNV; CDR2 reads YYDKDF (reference sequence). The CDR3 contains 15 residues. Trimming stripped 1 base from V and 0 bases from J, with 7 bases between. The CDR3 region has the DNA TGTGCCACCAGCAGAGTAGGGGATAGCAATCAGCCCCAGCATTTT. Its protein product is CATSRVGDSNQPQHF.

A word on this clone: A far larger clone lies a single base away; this is likely a read error. The CDR3 DNA reads as TGTGCCAGCAGTGGTGTAAAGGCTAGCTGGAGTATTAAGCAGTACTTC. It translates to CASSGVKASWSIKQYF. The chain couples TRBV6-1 to TRBJ2-7; D might be TRBD2 (5 bases). Per germline, CDR1 MNHNS and CDR2 SASEGT. This CDR3 comprises 16 residues. Trimming cost V 4 bases and J 8 bases, with 24 bases left between them.